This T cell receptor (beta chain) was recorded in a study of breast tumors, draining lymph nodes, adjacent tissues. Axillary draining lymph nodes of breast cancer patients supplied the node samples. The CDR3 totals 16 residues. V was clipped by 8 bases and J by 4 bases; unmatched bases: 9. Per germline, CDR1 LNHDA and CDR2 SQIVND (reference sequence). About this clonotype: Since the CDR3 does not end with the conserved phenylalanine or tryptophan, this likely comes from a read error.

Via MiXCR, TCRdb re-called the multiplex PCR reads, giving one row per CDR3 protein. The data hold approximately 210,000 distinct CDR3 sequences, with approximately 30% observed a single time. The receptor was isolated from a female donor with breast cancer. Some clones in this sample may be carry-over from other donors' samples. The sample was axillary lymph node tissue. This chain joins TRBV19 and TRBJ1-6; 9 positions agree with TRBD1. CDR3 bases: TGTGCCAGTTCCCCACCAGGGACAGGGTATAATTCACCCCTCCACTCT. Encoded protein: CASSPPGTGYNSPLHS.